This T cell receptor beta chain was recorded in a study of a mutant IDH1 vaccine in newly diagnosed glioma. In the study overall: Patients under treatment included around 60% males and about 38% females and had a mean age of approximately 40 years. Receipt of radiotherapy, temozolomide, or both preceded the study, and most received both.

Only in-frame clones appear in the TCRdb table, and some are missing; sequencing was by immunoSEQ multiplex PCR. The sample contains 98,000 or so clones, roughly 90% of which appear only once. The study, taken as a whole, reports: In 90% to 95% of patients, immune responses induced by the vaccine occurred. Changes to the top peripheral T cell clonotypes appeared unrelated to pseudoprogression.

Comments on this clone: Its antigen is currently unknown.

The V end was cut by 1 base, the J end by 5 bases, with 17 bases between. The CDR3 sequence is 17 residues long. Germline-derived CDR1 and CDR2 are LGHNA and YNFKEQ. The time point denotes: baseline, week 1 (first vaccination visit). Treatment in this sample: pre-vaccination baseline after standard-of-care therapy. The sequencing here drew on PBMCs, taken from a glioma patient treated with radiotherapy, temozolomide or both. The rearrangement links TRBV4-2 to TRBJ2-2, with D tentatively TRBD1 (6 bases). This TCR came from a woman aged 45-65 years with glioma. CDR3: CASSQVGRGGETGELFF. In DNA, the CDR3 is TGTGCCAGCAGCCAAGTGGGGAGAGGGGGAGAGACCGGGGAGCTGTTTTTT.